This T cell receptor beta chain was documented in a study of T cell changes during pregnancy in multiple sclerosis. The CDR3 length is 16 residues. Trimming pared 5 bases from V and 1 base from J, leaving 18 bases between. Germline CDR1 and CDR2: SGHAT and FQDESV (reference sequence). Method: immunoSEQ multiplex PCR; TCRdb's copy keeps in-frame clones and lacks some. This table holds 40,000 to 45,000 clones, 94% found once. The sample in question was peripheral blood, obtained in the third trimester of pregnancy. The chain couples TRBV11-1 to TRBJ2-7, with a possible D match to TRBD2 (5 bases). This receptor was obtained from a female donor with multiple sclerosis, enrolled in a pregnancy study. In DNA form, the CDR3 reads TGTGCCAGCAGCCCGGCCCTCGGAGGCACATCCTACGAGCAGTACTTC. Protein sequence: CASSPALGGTSYEQYF.